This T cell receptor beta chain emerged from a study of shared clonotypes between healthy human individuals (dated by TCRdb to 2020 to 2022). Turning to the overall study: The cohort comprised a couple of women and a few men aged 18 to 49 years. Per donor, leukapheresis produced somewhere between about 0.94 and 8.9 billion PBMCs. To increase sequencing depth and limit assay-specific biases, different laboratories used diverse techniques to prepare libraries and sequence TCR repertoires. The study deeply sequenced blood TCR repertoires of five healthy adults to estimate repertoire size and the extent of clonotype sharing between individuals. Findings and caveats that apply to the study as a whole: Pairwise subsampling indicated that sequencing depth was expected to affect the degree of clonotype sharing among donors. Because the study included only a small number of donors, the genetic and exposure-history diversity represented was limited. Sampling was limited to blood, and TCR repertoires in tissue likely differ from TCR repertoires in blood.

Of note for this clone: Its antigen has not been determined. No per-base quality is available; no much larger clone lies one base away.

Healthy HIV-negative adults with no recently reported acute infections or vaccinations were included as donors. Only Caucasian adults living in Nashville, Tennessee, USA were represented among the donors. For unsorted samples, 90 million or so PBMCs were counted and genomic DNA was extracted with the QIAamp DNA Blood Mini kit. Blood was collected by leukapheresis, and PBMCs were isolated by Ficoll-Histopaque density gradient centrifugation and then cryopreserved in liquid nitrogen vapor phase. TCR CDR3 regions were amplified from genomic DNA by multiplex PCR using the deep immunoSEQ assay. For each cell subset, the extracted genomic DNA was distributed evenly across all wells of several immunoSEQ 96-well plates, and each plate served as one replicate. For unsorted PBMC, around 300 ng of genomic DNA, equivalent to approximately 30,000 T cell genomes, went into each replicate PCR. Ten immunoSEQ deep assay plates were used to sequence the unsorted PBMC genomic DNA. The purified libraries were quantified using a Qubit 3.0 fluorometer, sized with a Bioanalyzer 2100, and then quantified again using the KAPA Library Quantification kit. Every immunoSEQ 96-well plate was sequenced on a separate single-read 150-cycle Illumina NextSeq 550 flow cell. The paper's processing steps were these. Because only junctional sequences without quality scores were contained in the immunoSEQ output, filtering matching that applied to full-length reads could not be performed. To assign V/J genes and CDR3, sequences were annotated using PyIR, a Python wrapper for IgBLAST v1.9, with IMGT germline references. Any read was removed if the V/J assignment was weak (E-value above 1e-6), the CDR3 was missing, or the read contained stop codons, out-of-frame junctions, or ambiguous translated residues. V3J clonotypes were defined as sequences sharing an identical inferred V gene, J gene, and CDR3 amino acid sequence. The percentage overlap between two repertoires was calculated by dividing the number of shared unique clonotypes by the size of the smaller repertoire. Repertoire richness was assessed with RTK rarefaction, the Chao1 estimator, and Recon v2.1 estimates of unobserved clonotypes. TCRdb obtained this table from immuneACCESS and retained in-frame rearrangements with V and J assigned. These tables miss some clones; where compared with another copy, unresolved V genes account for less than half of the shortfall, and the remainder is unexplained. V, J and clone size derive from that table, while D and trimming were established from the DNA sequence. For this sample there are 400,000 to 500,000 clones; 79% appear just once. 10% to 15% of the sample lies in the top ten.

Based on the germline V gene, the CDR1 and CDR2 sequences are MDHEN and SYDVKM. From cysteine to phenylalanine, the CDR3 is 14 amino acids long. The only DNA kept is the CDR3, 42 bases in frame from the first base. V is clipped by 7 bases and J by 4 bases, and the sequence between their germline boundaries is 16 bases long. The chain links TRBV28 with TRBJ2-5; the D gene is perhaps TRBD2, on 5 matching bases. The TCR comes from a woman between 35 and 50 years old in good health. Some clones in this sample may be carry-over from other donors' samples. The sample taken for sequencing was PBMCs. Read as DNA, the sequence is TGTGCCAGCAATCATGGGCGGGCGGGAGAGACCCAGTACTTC. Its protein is CASNHGRAGETQYF. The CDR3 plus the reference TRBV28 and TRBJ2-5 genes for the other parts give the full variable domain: DVKVTQSSRYLVKRTGEKVFLECVQDMDHENMFWYRQDPGLGLRLIYFSYDVKMKEKGDIPEGYSVSREKKERFSLILESASTNQTSMYLCASNHGRAGETQYFGPGTRLLVL.